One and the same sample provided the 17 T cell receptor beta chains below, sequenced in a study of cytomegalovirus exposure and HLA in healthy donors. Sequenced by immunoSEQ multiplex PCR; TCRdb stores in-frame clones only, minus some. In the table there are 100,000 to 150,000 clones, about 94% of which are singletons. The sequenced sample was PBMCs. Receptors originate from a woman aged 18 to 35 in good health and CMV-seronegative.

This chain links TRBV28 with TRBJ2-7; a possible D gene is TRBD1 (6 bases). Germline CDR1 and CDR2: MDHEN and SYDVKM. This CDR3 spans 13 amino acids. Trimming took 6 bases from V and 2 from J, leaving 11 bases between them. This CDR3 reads CASRPDRPYEQYF. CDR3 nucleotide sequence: TGTGCCAGCAGGCCGGACAGACCCTACGAGCAGTACTTC.

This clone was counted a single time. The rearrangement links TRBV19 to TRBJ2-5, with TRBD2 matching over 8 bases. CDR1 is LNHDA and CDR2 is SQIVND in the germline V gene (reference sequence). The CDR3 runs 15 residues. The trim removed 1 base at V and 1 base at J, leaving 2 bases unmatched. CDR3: CASSIVAGGQETQYF. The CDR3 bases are TGTGCCAGTAGTATAGTTGCGGGGGGCCAAGAGACCCAGTACTTC.

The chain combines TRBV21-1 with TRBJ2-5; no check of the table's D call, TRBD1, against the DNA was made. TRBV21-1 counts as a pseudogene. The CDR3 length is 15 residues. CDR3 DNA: TGTGCCAGCAGAACGGGACAGGGGATGGAAGAGACCCAGTACTTC. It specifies CASRTGQGMEETQYF.

The DNA for the CDR3 is TGTGCCAGCAGTTTCAACAGTATGAACACTGAAGCTTTCTTT. Translating it yields CASSFNSMNTEAFF. This rearrangement joins TRBV27 to TRBJ1-1; D is unclear. Germline V lookup: CDR1 MNHEY, CDR2 SMNVEV (reference sequence). V was pared by 3 bases and J by 0 bases, with 8 bases between. This CDR3 has 14 amino acids.

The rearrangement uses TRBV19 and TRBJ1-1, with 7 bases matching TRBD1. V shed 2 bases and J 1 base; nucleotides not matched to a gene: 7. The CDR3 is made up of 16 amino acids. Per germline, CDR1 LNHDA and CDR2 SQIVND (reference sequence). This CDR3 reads CASSIRETGKNTEAFF. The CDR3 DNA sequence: TGTGCCAGTAGTATAAGGGAGACAGGGAAGAACACTGAAGCTTTCTTT.

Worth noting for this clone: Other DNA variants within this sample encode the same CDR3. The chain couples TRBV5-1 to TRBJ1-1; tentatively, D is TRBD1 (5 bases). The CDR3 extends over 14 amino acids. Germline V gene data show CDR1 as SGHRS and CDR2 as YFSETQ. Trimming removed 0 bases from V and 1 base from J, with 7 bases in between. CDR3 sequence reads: CASSLGQPNTEAFF. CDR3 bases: TGCGCCAGCAGCTTGGGACAGCCGAACACTGAAGCTTTCTTT.

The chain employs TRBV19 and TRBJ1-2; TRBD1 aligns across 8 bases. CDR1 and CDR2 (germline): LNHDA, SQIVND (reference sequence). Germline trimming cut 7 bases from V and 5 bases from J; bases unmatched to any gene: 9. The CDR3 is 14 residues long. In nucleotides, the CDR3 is TGTGCCAGTAACTCGGACAGGGTTAGTTATGGCTACACCTTC. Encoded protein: CASNSDRVSYGYTF.

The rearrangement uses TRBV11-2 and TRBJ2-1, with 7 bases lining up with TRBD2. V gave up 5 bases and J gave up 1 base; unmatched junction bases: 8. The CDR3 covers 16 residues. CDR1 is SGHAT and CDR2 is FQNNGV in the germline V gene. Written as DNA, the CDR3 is TGTGCCAGCAGCGACGCGAGGCGGGAGTCCTACAATGAGCAGTTCTTC. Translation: CASSDARRESYNEQFF.

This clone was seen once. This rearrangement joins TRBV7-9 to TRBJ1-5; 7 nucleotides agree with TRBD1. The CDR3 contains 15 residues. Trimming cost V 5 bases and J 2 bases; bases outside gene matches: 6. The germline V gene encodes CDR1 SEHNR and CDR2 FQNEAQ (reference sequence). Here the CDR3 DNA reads TGTGCCAGCAGCGGACAGGAGGTGGGCAATCAGCCCCAGCATTTT. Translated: CASSGQEVGNQPQHF.

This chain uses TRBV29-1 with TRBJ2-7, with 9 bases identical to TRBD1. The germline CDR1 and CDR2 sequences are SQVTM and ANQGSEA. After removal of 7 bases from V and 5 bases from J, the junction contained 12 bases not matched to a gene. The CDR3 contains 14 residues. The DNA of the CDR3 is TGCAGCGCCCGCCCAGGGACAGGGTTGCACGAGCAGTACTTC. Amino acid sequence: CSARPGTGLHEQYF.

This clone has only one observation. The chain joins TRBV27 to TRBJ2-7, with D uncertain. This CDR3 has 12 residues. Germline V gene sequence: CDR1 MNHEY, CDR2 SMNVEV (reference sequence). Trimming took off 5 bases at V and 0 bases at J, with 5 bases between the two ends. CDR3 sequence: CASSPSSYEQYF. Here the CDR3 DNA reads TGTGCCAGCAGTCCCAGCTCCTACGAGCAGTACTTC.

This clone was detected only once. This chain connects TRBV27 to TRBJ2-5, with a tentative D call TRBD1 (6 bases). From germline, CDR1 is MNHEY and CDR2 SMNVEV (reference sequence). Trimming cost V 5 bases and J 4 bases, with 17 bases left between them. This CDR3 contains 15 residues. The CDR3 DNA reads TGTGCCAGCAGTCCGACAGGATACGGGCGAGAGACCCAGTACTTC. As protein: CASSPTGYGRETQYF.

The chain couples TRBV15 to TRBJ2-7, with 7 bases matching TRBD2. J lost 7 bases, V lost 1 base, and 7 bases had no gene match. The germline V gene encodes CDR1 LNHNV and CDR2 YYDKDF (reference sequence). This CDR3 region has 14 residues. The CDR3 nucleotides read TGTGCCACCAGCAGAGGGGGGGAGGGGTGGGAGCAGTACTTC. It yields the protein CATSRGGEGWEQYF. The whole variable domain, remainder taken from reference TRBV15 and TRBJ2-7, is DAMVIQNPRYQVTQFGKPVTLSCSQTLNHNVMYWYQQKSSQAPKLLFHYYDKDFNNEADTPDNFQSRRPNTSFCFLDIRSPGLGDTAMYLCATSRGGEGWEQYFGPGTRLTVT.

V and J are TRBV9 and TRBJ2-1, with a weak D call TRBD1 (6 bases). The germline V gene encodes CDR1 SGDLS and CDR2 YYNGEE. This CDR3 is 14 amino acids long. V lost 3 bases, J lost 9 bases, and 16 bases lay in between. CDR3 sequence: CASSAPSQGIEQFF. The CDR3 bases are TGTGCCAGCAGCGCCCCCTCCCAGGGGATTGAGCAGTTCTTC.

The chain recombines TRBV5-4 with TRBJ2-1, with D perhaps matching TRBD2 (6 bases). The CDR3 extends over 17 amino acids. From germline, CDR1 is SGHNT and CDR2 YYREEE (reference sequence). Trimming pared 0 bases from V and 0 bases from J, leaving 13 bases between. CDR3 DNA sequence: TGTGCCAGCAGCTTGGGTGGCGGAGGGGCCTCCTACAATGAGCAGTTCTTC. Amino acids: CASSLGGGGASYNEQFF.

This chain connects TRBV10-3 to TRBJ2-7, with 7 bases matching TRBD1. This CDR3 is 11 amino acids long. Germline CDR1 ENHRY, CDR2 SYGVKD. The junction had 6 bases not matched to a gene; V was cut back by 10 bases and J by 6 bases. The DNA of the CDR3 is TGTGCCACCGACAGGGATGGCGAGCAGTACTTC. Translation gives CATDRDGEQYF.

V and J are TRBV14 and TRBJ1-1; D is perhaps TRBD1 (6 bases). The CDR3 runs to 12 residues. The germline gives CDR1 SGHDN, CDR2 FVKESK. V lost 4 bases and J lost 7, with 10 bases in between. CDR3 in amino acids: CASSPGTSEAFF. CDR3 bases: TGTGCCAGCAGCCCCGGGACAAGTGAAGCTTTCTTT.